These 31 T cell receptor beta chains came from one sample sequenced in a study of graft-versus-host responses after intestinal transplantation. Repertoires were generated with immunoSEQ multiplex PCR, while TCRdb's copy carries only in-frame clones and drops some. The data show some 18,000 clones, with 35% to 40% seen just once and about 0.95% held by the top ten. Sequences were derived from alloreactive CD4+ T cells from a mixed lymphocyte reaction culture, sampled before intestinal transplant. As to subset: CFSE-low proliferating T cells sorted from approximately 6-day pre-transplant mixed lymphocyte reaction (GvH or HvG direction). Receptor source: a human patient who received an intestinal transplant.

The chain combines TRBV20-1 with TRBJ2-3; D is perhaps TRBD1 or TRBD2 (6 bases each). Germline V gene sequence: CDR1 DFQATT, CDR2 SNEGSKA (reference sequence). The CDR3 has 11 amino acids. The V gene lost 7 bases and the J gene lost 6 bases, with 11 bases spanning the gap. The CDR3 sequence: CSGGAGDTQYF. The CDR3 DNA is TGCAGTGGGGGGGCCGGGGATACGCAGTATTTT.

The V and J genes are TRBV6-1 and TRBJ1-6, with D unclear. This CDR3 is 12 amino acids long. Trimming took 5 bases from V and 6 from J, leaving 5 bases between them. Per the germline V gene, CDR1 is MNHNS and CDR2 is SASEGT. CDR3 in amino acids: CASSYRNSPLHF. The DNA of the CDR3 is TGTGCCAGCAGTTATCGTAATTCACCCCTCCACTTT.

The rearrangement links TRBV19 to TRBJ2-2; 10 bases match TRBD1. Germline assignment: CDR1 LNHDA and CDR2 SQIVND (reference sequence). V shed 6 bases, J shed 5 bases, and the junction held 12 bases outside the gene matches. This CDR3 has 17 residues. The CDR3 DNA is TGTGCCAGTAGGACCGGGACAGGGGATACGAGGACCGGGGAGCTGTTTTTT. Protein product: CASRTGTGDTRTGELFF. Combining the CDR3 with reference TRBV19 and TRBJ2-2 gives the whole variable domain DGGITQSPKYLFRKEGQNVTLSCEQNLNHDAMYWYRQDPGQGLRLIYYSQIVNDFQKGDIAEGYSVSREKKESFPLTVTSAQKNPTAFYLCASRTGTGDTRTGELFFGEGSRLTVL.

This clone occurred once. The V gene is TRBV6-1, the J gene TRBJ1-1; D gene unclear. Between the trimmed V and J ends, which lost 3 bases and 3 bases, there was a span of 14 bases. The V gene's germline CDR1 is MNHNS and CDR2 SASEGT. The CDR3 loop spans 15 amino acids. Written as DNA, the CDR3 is TGTGCCAGCAGTGACACGTTTATTGTGGACACTGAAGCTTTCTTT. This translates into CASSDTFIVDTEAFF.

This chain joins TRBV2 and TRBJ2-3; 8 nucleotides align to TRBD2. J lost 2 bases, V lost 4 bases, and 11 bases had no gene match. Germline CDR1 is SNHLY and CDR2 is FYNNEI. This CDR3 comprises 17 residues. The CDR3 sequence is CASSGMGRGALTDTQYF. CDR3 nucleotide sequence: TGTGCCAGCAGTGGGATGGGGCGGGGGGCTCTCACAGATACGCAGTATTTT.

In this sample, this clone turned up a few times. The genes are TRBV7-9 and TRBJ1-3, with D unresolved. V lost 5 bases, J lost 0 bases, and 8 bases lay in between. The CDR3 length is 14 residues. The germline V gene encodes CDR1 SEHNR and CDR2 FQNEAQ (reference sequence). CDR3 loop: CASSRFFSGNTIYF. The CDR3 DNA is TGTGCCAGCAGCCGATTTTTCTCTGGAAACACCATATATTTT.

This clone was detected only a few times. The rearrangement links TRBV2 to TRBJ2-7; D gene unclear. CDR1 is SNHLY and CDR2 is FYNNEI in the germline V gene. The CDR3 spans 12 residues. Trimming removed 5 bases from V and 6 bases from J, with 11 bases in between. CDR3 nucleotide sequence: TGTGCCAGCAGTACTGGCTCAAGCGAGCAGTACTTC. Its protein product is CASSTGSSEQYF.

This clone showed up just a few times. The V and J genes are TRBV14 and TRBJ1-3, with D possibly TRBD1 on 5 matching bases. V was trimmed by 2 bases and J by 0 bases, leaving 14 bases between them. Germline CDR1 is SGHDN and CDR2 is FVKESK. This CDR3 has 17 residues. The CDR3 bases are TGTGCCAGCAGCCAAAGGTTAGGGGCCTACTCTGGAAACACCATATATTTT. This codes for CASSQRLGAYSGNTIYF. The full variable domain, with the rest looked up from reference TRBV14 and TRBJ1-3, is EAGVTQFPSHSVIEKGQTVTLRCDPISGHDNLYWYRRVMGKEIKFLLHFVKESKQDESGMPNNRFLAERTGGTYSTLKVQPAELEDSGVYFCASSQRLGAYSGNTIYFGEGSWLTVV.

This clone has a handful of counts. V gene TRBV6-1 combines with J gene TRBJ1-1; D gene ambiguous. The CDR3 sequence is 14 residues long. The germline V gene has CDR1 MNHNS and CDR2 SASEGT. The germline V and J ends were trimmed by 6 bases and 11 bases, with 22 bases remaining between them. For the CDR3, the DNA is TGTGCCAGCAGAGTAACTCAGGAGGCGACTAGGGCTTTCTTT. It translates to CASRVTQEATRAFF.

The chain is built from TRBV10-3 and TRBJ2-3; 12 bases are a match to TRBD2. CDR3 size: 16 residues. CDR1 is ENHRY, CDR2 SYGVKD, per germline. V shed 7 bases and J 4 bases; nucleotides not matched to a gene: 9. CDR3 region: CAITDLAGGPSDTQYF. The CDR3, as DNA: TGTGCCATCACCGACCTAGCGGGGGGGCCCTCAGATACGCAGTATTTT.

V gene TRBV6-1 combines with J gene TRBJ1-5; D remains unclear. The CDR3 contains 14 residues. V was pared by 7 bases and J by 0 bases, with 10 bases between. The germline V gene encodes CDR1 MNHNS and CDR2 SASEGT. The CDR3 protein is CASKPGPSNQPQHF. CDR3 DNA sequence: TGTGCCAGCAAGCCGGGCCCTAGCAATCAGCCCCAGCATTTT.

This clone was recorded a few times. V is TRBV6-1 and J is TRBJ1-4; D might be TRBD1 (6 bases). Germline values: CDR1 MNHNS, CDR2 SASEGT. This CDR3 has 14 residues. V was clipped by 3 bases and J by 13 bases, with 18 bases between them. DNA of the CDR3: TGTGCCAGCAGTGATCAGCTTCTTAGGGGGGGACTGTTTTTT. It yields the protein CASSDQLLRGGLFF.

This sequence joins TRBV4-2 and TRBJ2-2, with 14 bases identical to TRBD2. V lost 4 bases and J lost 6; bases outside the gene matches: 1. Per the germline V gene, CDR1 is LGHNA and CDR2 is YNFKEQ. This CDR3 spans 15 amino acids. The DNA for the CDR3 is TGTGCCAGCAGCCCGGGACTAGCGGGGGCCGGGGAGCTGTTTTTT. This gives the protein CASSPGLAGAGELFF.

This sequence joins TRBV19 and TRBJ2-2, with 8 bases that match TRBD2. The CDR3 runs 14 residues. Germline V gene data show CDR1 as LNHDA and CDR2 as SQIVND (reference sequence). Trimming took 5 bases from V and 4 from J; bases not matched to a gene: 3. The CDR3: CASSLTSGTGELFF. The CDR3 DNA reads TGTGCCAGTAGTCTCACTAGCGGCACCGGGGAGCTGTTTTTT.

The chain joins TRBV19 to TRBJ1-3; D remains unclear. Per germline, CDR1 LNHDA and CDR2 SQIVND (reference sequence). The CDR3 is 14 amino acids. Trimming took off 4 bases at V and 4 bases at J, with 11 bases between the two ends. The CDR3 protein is CASSKGPRGNTIYF. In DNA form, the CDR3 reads TGTGCCAGTAGTAAGGGCCCGCGCGGAAACACCATATATTTT.

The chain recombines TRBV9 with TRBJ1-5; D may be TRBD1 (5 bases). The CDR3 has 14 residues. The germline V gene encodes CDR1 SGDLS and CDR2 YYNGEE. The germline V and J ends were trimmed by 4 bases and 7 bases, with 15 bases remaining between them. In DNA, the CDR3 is TGTGCCAGCAGCTACCGGGGGGGGAACCAGCCCCAGCATTTT. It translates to CASSYRGGNQPQHF. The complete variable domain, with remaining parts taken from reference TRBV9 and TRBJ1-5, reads DSGVTQTPKHLITATGQRVTLRCSPRSGDLSVYWYQQSLDQGLQFLIQYYNGEERAKGNILERFSAQQFPDLHSELNLSSLELGDSALYFCASSYRGGNQPQHFGDGTRLSIL.

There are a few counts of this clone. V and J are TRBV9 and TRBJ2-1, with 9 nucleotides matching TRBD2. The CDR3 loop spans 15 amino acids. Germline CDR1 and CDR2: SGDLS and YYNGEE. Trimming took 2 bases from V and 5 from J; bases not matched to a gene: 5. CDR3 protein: CASSVRAGGHNEQFF. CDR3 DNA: TGTGCCAGCAGCGTTCGAGCGGGGGGCCACAATGAGCAGTTCTTC.

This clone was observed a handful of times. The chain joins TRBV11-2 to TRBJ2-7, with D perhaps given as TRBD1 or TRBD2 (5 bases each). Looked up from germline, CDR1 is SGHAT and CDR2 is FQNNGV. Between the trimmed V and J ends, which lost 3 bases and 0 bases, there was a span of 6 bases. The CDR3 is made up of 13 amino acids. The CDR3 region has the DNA TGTGCCAGCAGCTTCGGGACCTCCTACGAGCAGTACTTC. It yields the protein CASSFGTSYEQYF.

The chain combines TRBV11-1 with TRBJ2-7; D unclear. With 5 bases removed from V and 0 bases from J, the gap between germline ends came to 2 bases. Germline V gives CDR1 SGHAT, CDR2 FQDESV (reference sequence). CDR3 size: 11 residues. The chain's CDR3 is CASSHSYEQYF. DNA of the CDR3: TGTGCCAGCAGCCACTCCTACGAGCAGTACTTC.

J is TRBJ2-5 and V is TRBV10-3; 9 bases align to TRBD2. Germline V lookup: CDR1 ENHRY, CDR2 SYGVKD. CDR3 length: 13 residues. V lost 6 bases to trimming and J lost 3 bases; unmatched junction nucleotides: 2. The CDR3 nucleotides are TGTGCCATCAGGCGCGGGGGGGAAGAGACCCAGTACTTC. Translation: CAIRRGGEETQYF.

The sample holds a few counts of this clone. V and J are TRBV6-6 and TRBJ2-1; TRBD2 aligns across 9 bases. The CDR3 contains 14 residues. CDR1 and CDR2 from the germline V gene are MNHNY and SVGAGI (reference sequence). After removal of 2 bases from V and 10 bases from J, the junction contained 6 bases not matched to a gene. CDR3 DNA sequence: TGTGCCAGCAGTTACGGTAGCGGGGGCGTCGAGCAGTTCTTC. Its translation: CASSYGSGGVEQFF.

CDR3 sequence reads: CASRGLAGRTDTQYF. CDR3 in DNA: TGCGCCAGTAGGGGACTAGCGGGACGCACAGATACGCAGTATTTT. The genes are TRBV5-1 and TRBJ2-3; 13 positions agree with TRBD2. The germline CDR1 and CDR2 sequences are SGHRS and YFSETQ. There are 15 residues in the CDR3. Losses at the gene ends were 8 bases for V and 1 base for J; bases not matched to a gene: 4.

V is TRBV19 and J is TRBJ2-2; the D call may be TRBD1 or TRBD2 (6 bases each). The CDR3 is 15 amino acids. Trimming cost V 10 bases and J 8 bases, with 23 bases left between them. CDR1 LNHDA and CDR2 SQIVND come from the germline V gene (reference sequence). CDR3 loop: CATHGGLKKMGELFF. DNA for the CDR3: TGTGCCACTCACGGGGGCCTCAAAAAAATGGGGGAGCTGTTTTTT. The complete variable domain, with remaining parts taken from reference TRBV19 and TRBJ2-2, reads DGGITQSPKYLFRKEGQNVTLSCEQNLNHDAMYWYRQDPGQGLRLIYYSQIVNDFQKGDIAEGYSVSREKKESFPLTVTSAQKNPTAFYLCATHGGLKKMGELFFGEGSRLTVL.

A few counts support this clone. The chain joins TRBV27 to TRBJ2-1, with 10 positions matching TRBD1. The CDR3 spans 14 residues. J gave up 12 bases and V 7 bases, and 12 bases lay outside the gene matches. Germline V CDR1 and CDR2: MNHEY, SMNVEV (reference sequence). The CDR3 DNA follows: TGTGCCAGCACCGCCCGACAGGGGGCGGGAGGGCAGTTCTTC. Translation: CASTARQGAGGQFF.

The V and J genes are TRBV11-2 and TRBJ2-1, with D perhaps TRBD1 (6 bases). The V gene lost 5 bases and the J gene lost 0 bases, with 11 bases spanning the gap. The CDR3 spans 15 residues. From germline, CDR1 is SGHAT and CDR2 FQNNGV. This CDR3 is CASSGGQSSYNEQFF. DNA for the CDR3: TGTGCCAGCAGCGGGGGACAAAGCTCCTACAATGAGCAGTTCTTC.

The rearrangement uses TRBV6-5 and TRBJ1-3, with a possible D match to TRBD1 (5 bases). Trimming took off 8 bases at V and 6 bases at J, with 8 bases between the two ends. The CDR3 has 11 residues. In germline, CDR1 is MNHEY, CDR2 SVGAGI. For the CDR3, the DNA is TGTGCCAGCGGACACTTAAACACCATATATTTT. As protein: CASGHLNTIYF.

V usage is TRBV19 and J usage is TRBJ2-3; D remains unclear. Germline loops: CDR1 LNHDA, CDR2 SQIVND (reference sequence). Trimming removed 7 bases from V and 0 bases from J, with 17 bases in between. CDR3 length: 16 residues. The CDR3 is CASKPRSAGSTDTQYF. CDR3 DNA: TGTGCCAGTAAACCCCGATCTGCTGGGAGCACAGATACGCAGTATTTT.

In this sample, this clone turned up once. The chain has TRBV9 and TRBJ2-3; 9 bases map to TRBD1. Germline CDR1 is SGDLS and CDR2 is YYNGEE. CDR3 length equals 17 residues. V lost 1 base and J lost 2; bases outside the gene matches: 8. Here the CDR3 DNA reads TGTGCCAGCAGCGTAAGGGCTGGACAGGGGTACACAGATACGCAGTATTTT. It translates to CASSVRAGQGYTDTQYF. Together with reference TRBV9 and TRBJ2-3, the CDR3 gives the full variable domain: DSGVTQTPKHLITATGQRVTLRCSPRSGDLSVYWYQQSLDQGLQFLIQYYNGEERAKGNILERFSAQQFPDLHSELNLSSLELGDSALYFCASSVRAGQGYTDTQYFGPGTRLTVL.

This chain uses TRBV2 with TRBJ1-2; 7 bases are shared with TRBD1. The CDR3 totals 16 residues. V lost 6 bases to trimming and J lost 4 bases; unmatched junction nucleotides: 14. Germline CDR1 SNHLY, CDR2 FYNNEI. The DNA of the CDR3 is TGTGCCAGCAGGCTAACGTTGACGGGACAGAGCTATGGCTACACCTTC. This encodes CASRLTLTGQSYGYTF.

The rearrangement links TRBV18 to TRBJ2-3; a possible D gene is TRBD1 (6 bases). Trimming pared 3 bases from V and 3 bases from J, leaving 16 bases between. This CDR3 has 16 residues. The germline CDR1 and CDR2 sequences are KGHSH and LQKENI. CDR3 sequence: CASSPGLRGGTDTQYF. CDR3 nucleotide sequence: TGTGCCAGCTCACCGGGCCTCAGAGGGGGTACAGATACGCAGTATTTT.

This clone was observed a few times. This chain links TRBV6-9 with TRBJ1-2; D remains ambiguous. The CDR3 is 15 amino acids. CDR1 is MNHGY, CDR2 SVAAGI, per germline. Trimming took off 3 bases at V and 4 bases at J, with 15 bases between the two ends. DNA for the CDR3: TGTGCCAGCAGTTACGCGGGAGAGGCAGGCTATGGCTACACCTTC. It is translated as CASSYAGEAGYGYTF.